The 19 T cell receptor beta chains presented below share a single source sample, sequenced in a study of T cell changes during pregnancy in multiple sclerosis. Here immunoSEQ multiplex PCR was the method, and the copy in TCRdb shows in-frame clones only, minus some. In the table there are approximately 73,000 clones, roughly 92% of which are singletons. Sequenced here: CD4+ T cells from peripheral blood mononuclear cells, sampled before pregnancy. The receptor source for this set is a female donor with multiple sclerosis, enrolled in a pregnancy study.

The rearrangement uses TRBV29-1 and TRBJ2-1; 9 nucleotides match TRBD2. In germline, CDR1 is SQVTM, CDR2 ANQGSEA. CDR3 length equals 18 residues. V shed 5 bases, J shed 7 bases, and the junction held 21 bases outside the gene matches. The CDR3 sequence: CSVPGWREGRMKTNEQFF. The CDR3 DNA sequence: TGCAGCGTTCCCGGTTGGCGGGAGGGCCGAATGAAGACGAATGAGCAGTTCTTC.

V usage is TRBV9 and J usage is TRBJ2-5; D perhaps matches TRBD2 (5 bases). Germline values: CDR1 SGDLS, CDR2 YYNGEE. This CDR3 is built from 15 residues. V was trimmed by 2 bases and J by 0 bases, leaving 11 bases between them. This CDR3 is CASSVDTRHQETQYF. In nucleotides, the CDR3 is TGTGCCAGCAGCGTGGATACTAGGCACCAAGAGACCCAGTACTTC. Full variable domain (missing parts from reference TRBV9 and TRBJ2-5): DSGVTQTPKHLITATGQRVTLRCSPRSGDLSVYWYQQSLDQGLQFLIQYYNGEERAKGNILERFSAQQFPDLHSELNLSSLELGDSALYFCASSVDTRHQETQYFGPGTRLLVL.

The chain couples TRBV6-5 to TRBJ1-3, with D maybe TRBD1 (5 bases). The CDR3 is 15 residues long. Deletions cut 8 bases from V and 0 bases from J, with 14 bases between. The germline CDR1 and CDR2 sequences are MNHEY and SVGAGI. CDR3 residues: CASGRDPLSGNTIYF. Written as DNA, the CDR3 is TGTGCCAGCGGGAGGGACCCCCTCTCTGGAAACACCATATATTTT.

The CDR3 sequence: CASSVAGTSPYNEQFF. The CDR3 bases are TGCGCCAGCAGCGTGGCCGGGACTTCCCCCTACAATGAGCAGTTCTTC. V usage is TRBV5-1 and J usage is TRBJ2-1, with D maybe TRBD2 (6 bases). This CDR3 spans 16 amino acids. Germline CDR1 reads SGHRS; CDR2 reads YFSETQ. Trimming cost V 4 bases and J 2 bases, with 16 bases left between them. The full variable domain, rest sourced from reference TRBV5-1 and TRBJ2-1, is KAGVTQTPRYLIKTRGQQVTLSCSPISGHRSVSWYQQTPGQGLQFLFEYFSETQRNKGNFPGRFSGRQFSNSRSEMNVSTLELGDSALYLCASSVAGTSPYNEQFFGPGTRLTVL.

The gene calls are TRBV6-5 and TRBJ2-5, with 12 bases fitting TRBD2. The trim removed 2 bases at V and 7 bases at J, leaving 8 bases unmatched. The CDR3 is 16 amino acids. From germline, CDR1 is MNHEY and CDR2 SVGAGI. CDR3 nucleotide sequence: TGTGCCAGCAGTTACCGTAGACTAGCGGGGGCCGGGACCCAGTACTTC. This encodes CASSYRRLAGAGTQYF.

The chain employs TRBV27 and TRBJ1-5, with TRBD1 as a possible D gene (6 bases). Trimming cost V 6 bases and J 1 base, with 16 bases left between them. The CDR3 is 16 amino acids. From germline, CDR1 is MNHEY and CDR2 SMNVEV (reference sequence). CDR3 DNA: TGTGCCAGCAGCTCTCGCCGGGACACCAGCAATCAGCCCCAGCATTTT. Amino acid sequence: CASSSRRDTSNQPQHF.

The genes are TRBV11-2 and TRBJ1-5; possibly TRBD1 for D (6 bases). Trimming pared 2 bases from V and 2 bases from J, leaving 7 bases between. Germline lookup yields CDR1 SGHAT and CDR2 FQNNGV. CDR3 size: 14 residues. The DNA of the CDR3 is TGTGCCAGCAGCTTACAGGGGCGCAATCAGCCCCAGCATTTT. Translation: CASSLQGRNQPQHF.

The chain uses TRBV30 and TRBJ1-5; D might be TRBD1 (6 bases). Trimming cost V 0 bases and J 11 bases, with 17 bases left between them. CDR3 length: 14 amino acids. CDR1 is GTSNPN and CDR2 is SVGIG in the germline V gene (reference sequence). Written as DNA, the CDR3 is TGTGCCTGGAGTGTACGGTCCAGGGGATCGACCCAGCATTTT. It is translated as CAWSVRSRGSTQHF. The complete variable domain, with remaining parts taken from reference TRBV30 and TRBJ1-5, reads SQTIHQWPATLVQPVGSPLSLECTVEGTSNPNLYWYRQAAGRGLQLLFYSVGIGQISSEVPQNLSASRPQDRQFILSSKKLLLSDSGFYLCAWSVRSRGSTQHFGDGTRLSIL.

The chain links TRBV5-1 to TRBJ2-7, with D possibly TRBD2 on 5 matching bases. The CDR3 runs to 16 residues. Germline V gene data show CDR1 as SGHRS and CDR2 as YFSETQ. Trimming left V 1 base short and J 2 bases short, with 16 bases between. The CDR3 DNA sequence: TGCGCCAGCAGCTTGTGGCCGGGAACCGGGACCTACGAGCAGTACTTC. Translating it yields CASSLWPGTGTYEQYF.

The rearrangement uses TRBV19 and TRBJ2-2, with D perhaps TRBD1 (6 bases). Trimming left V 6 bases short and J 2 bases short, with 13 bases between. Germline assignment: CDR1 LNHDA and CDR2 SQIVND (reference sequence). The CDR3 consists of 15 residues. Here the CDR3 DNA reads TGTGCCAGTAGGGGGGCAGGGTACAACACCGGGGAGCTGTTTTTT. Its translation: CASRGAGYNTGELFF.

The CDR3 loop is CASSLTGRGTEAFF. Written as DNA, the CDR3 is TGTGCCAGCAGCTTAACAGGTAGGGGCACTGAAGCTTTCTTT. The chain has TRBV5-5 and TRBJ1-1; perhaps TRBD1 as D (5 bases). The germline V and J ends were trimmed by 2 bases and 4 bases, with 12 bases remaining between them. The CDR3 is 14 amino acids. Germline V gene data show CDR1 as SGHKS and CDR2 as YYEKEE (reference sequence). The full variable domain, in which reference TRBV5-5 and TRBJ1-1 provide the parts outside the CDR3, is DAGVTQSPTHLIKTRGQQVTLRCSPISGHKSVSWYQQVLGQGPQFIFQYYEKEERGRGNFPDRFSARQFPNYSSELNVNALLLGDSALYLCASSLTGRGTEAFFGQGTRLTVV.

The rearrangement uses TRBV28 and TRBJ1-2; D is possibly TRBD1 (6 bases). The CDR3 has 14 amino acids. The ends were cut back, 5 bases at V and 5 bases at J, with 15 bases in the middle. CDR1 and CDR2 from the germline V gene are MDHEN and SYDVKM. CDR3 bases: TGTGCCAGCAGTAACCCCGGGACACCTTATGGCTACACCTTC. This gives the protein CASSNPGTPYGYTF.

This clone has only one observation. The CDR3 here is CASSWGGTGMTGELFF. The CDR3 bases are TGTGCCAGCAGTTGGGGGGGGACAGGGATGACCGGGGAGCTGTTTTTT. The chain uses TRBV6-5 and TRBJ2-2, with 9 bases that match TRBD1. Germline V CDR1 and CDR2: MNHEY, SVGAGI. CDR3 length: 16 residues. Trimming at V came to 4 bases and at J to 5 bases, leaving 8 bases not matched to a gene.

This clone was seen just once. The chain recombines TRBV28 with TRBJ2-5, with 8 bases aligning to TRBD1. This CDR3 spans 15 amino acids. V lost 8 bases, J lost 1 base, and 9 bases stayed unmatched. Germline lookup yields CDR1 MDHEN and CDR2 SYDVKM. The CDR3 is CASRGLDRAQETQYF. As DNA, the CDR3 is TGTGCCAGCCGCGGGTTGGACAGGGCCCAAGAGACCCAGTACTTC.

The chain combines TRBV2 with TRBJ1-4; 9 nucleotides agree with TRBD1. This CDR3 is 15 amino acids long. Germline trimming cut 6 bases from V and 8 bases from J; bases unmatched to any gene: 10. Germline V CDR1 and CDR2: SNHLY, FYNNEI. CDR3 sequence reads: CASSVLRGQGEKLFF. The CDR3 nucleotides read TGTGCCAGCAGCGTTCTCAGGGGACAGGGAGAAAAACTGTTTTTT.

The chain is built from TRBV5-5 and TRBJ2-7; D is possibly TRBD2 (5 bases). The CDR3 has 12 amino acids. Trimming cost V 5 bases and J 4 bases, with 10 bases left between them. In germline, CDR1 is SGHKS, CDR2 YYEKEE (reference sequence). CDR3 coding DNA: TGTGCCAGCAGGTGGGAGCCGTACGAGCAGTACTTC. Its protein is CASRWEPYEQYF.

The V call is TRBV7-9, the J call TRBJ2-1, with TRBD1 identical over 12 bases. V trimming: 3 bases; J trimming: 12 bases; junction bases outside the gene matches: 9. Per germline, CDR1 SEHNR and CDR2 FQNEAQ (reference sequence). The CDR3 has 15 amino acids. The CDR3 spells CASSFGDRGLEGQFF. In DNA, the CDR3 is TGTGCCAGCAGCTTTGGGGACAGGGGGCTGGAGGGGCAGTTCTTC. Full variable domain (remainder filled in from reference TRBV7-9 and TRBJ2-1): DTGVSQNPRHKITKRGQNVTFRCDPISEHNRLYWYRQTLGQGPEFLTYFQNEAQLEKSRLLSDRFSAERPKGSFSTLEIQRTEQGDSAMYLCASSFGDRGLEGQFFGPGTRLTVL.

The chain employs TRBV6-5 and TRBJ2-7; 12 positions agree with TRBD2. CDR3 length equals 15 residues. Germline assignment: CDR1 MNHEY and CDR2 SVGAGI. The J segment lost 2 bases and the V segment lost 6 bases, leaving 5 bases of the junction unmatched. CDR3 protein: CASRRRTSGTYEQYF. The CDR3 nucleotides read TGTGCCAGCAGACGCCGGACTAGCGGGACCTACGAGCAGTACTTC.

The chain combines TRBV30 with TRBJ2-3, with TRBD1 identical over 7 bases. This CDR3 region has 16 residues. The V and J ends lost 1 base and 0 bases, in that order; junction bases with no gene match: 7. CDR1 and CDR2 (germline): GTSNPN, SVGIG (reference sequence). CDR3 in amino acids: CAWSDPGQRSTDTQYF. The CDR3 region has the DNA TGTGCCTGGAGTGATCCGGGACAGAGAAGCACAGATACGCAGTATTTT.